The 26 T cell receptor beta chains below all came from one sample that was sequenced in a study of OX40 agonist ivuxolimab in advanced cancers. Libraries were constructed by the immunoSEQ multiplex PCR assay. The table comes from immuneACCESS by way of TCRdb, which keeps in-frame sequences with V and J called. Part of the clones is missing from these tables; in studies checked, under half for an unresolved V gene and the rest for unknown reasons. Across this sample there are 45,000 to 65,000 clones, with less than 85% seen only once. Jointly, the top ten make up about 13% of the sample. This specimen was CD4+ or CD8+ T cells sorted from blood, taken in a trial of the OX40 agonist ivuxolimab. The source is an adult with an advanced solid tumor such as melanoma, head and neck, liver or kidney cancer.

The V gene is TRBV2, the J gene TRBJ2-7, with D perhaps matching TRBD2 (5 bases). The germline V gene encodes CDR1 SNHLY and CDR2 FYNNEI. This CDR3 is built from 15 residues. Deletions cut 4 bases from V and 3 bases from J, with 16 bases between. The CDR3, as DNA: TGTGCCAGCAGTGCTCATAGCGACGTGGACTACGAGCAGTACTTC. This translates into CASSAHSDVDYEQYF.

The chain couples TRBV11-2 to TRBJ1-1; D not resolved. The ends were cut back, 2 bases at V and 1 base at J, with 8 bases in the middle. This CDR3 region has 14 residues. Per germline, CDR1 SGHAT and CDR2 FQNNGV. The DNA of the CDR3 is TGTGCCAGCAGCTTAAGCCTCCAGAACACTGAAGCTTTCTTT. Protein: CASSLSLQNTEAFF.

The V gene is TRBV7-2, the J gene TRBJ2-7, with D possibly called TRBD1 or TRBD2 (5 bases each). Germline V CDR1 and CDR2: SGHTA, FQGNSA. Between the trimmed V and J ends, which lost 2 bases and 0 bases, there was a span of 11 bases. This CDR3 region has 15 residues. DNA for the CDR3: TGTGCCAGCAGCTTATCCGGGGCTTACTCCTACGAGCAGTACTTC. This translates into CASSLSGAYSYEQYF.

The rearrangement uses TRBV6-1 and TRBJ2-7; TRBD1 is a possible D gene (5 bases). CDR1 and CDR2 (germline): MNHNS, SASEGT. V dropped 7 bases and J dropped 1 base, with 11 bases sitting between them. The CDR3 spans 13 residues. In DNA form, the CDR3 reads TGTGCCAGCACCGTCAGGGCTTCCTACGAGCAGTACTTC. Its translation is CASTVRASYEQYF.

CDR3 in amino acids: CASSQATSEDGELFF. CDR3 DNA: TGTGCCAGCAGCCAAGCTACTAGCGAAGACGGGGAGCTGTTTTTT. The chain has TRBV4-2 and TRBJ2-2; 7 bases map to TRBD2. V lost 1 base to trimming and J lost 7 bases; unmatched junction nucleotides: 6. Germline V gene data show CDR1 as LGHNA and CDR2 as YNFKEQ. The CDR3 runs 15 residues.

V gene TRBV2 combines with J gene TRBJ2-2; 7 bases line up with TRBD1. The length of the CDR3 is 14 residues. The germline gives CDR1 SNHLY, CDR2 FYNNEI. With V trimmed by 5 bases and J by 4 bases, 4 bases remained unmatched. CDR3 residues: CASSMTGSTGELFF. CDR3 nucleotide sequence: TGTGCCAGCAGTATGACAGGGAGCACCGGGGAGCTGTTTTTT.

This clone occurred many times. J is TRBJ2-7 and V is TRBV4-2; possibly TRBD2 for D (5 bases). The germline V and J ends were trimmed by 0 bases and 4 bases, with 10 bases remaining between them. CDR1 LGHNA and CDR2 YNFKEQ come from the germline V gene. The CDR3 is made up of 14 amino acids. The CDR3 coding sequence is TGTGCCAGCAGCCAAGAAGGGCGGGCTTACGAGCAGTACTTC. It is translated as CASSQEGRAYEQYF.

The chain carries TRBV6-1 and TRBJ2-5; D might be TRBD1 (5 bases). CDR3 length equals 15 residues. CDR1 and CDR2 from the germline V gene are MNHNS and SASEGT. V lost 6 bases to trimming and J lost 5 bases, with 19 bases between them. As DNA, the CDR3 is TGTGCCAGCAGGACCGACAGTAACATGCAGGAGACCCAGTACTTC. This codes for CASRTDSNMQETQYF.

This clone has more than one count but fewer than ten. This chain links TRBV19 with TRBJ1-1; D possibly corresponds to TRBD1 (5 bases). Trimming stripped 11 bases from V and 1 base from J, with 11 bases between. Germline CDR1 is LNHDA and CDR2 is SQIVND (reference sequence). CDR3 size: 12 residues. As DNA, the CDR3 is TGTGCCTCGGGACTGCCGAACACTGAAGCTTTCTTT. Translation gives CASGLPNTEAFF.

This clone was counted once. The rearrangement uses TRBV6-1 and TRBJ2-3; D not certain. CDR3 length: 14 amino acids. With 6 bases removed from V and 2 bases from J, the gap between germline ends came to 12 bases. CDR1 and CDR2 (germline): MNHNS, SASEGT. The CDR3 nucleotides read TGTGCCAGCAGATCAACTGGGGACACAGATACGCAGTATTTT. Protein: CASRSTGDTDTQYF.

The CDR3: CASWSTGRGPYEQYF. The CDR3 DNA reads TGTGCCAGCTGGTCGACAGGGAGAGGGCCCTACGAGCAGTACTTC. The gene calls are TRBV27 and TRBJ2-7; 7 bases align to TRBD1. This CDR3 region has 15 residues. The V segment lost 8 bases and the J segment 2 bases; nucleotides outside the gene matches: 12. Germline CDR1 MNHEY, CDR2 SMNVEV (reference sequence).

The chain carries TRBV9 and TRBJ1-1; no reliable D call. The germline V gene encodes CDR1 SGDLS and CDR2 YYNGEE. V dropped 0 bases and J dropped 0 bases, with 3 bases sitting between them. The CDR3 extends over 13 amino acids. CDR3 coding DNA: TGTGCCAGCAGCGTAGGGATGAACACTGAAGCTTTCTTT. Residues: CASSVGMNTEAFF. Based on the CDR3 plus reference TRBV9 and TRBJ1-1, the full variable domain is DSGVTQTPKHLITATGQRVTLRCSPRSGDLSVYWYQQSLDQGLQFLIQYYNGEERAKGNILERFSAQQFPDLHSELNLSSLELGDSALYFCASSVGMNTEAFFGQGTRLTVV.

The chain carries TRBV7-9 and TRBJ2-3; D is perhaps TRBD2 (6 bases). CDR1 is SEHNR and CDR2 is FQNEAQ in the germline V gene (reference sequence). The CDR3 sequence is 18 residues long. The V and J ends lost 5 bases and 1 base respectively, with 22 bases between them. This CDR3 is CASSRRGVGSFGTDTQYF. The CDR3 DNA reads TGTGCCAGCAGCCGGCGGGGAGTTGGGTCCTTCGGCACAGATACGCAGTATTTT.

This rearrangement joins TRBV12-5 to TRBJ2-3; 10 bases line up with TRBD2. V lost 5 bases to trimming and J lost 10 bases; unmatched junction nucleotides: 3. Germline V CDR1 and CDR2: LGHNT, FRNRAP. The CDR3 has 12 amino acids. CDR3 loop: CASGTGLAAQYF. The DNA for the CDR3 is TGTGCTAGTGGTACCGGACTAGCGGCGCAGTATTTT.

The V call is TRBV18, the J call TRBJ1-2; D not certain. CDR3 length: 15 residues. In germline, CDR1 is KGHSH, CDR2 LQKENI. The ends were cut back, 3 bases at V and 6 bases at J, with 17 bases in the middle. The CDR3 is CASSPLSDPPHGYTF. CDR3 coding DNA: TGTGCCAGCTCACCCCTATCCGACCCACCCCATGGCTACACCTTC.

The chain combines TRBV7-9 with TRBJ1-4, with no clear D. The CDR3 has 17 amino acids. Germline CDR1 is SEHNR and CDR2 is FQNEAQ (reference sequence). The germline V and J ends were trimmed by 4 bases and 0 bases, with 15 bases remaining between them. The CDR3 here is CASSSTRFRSTNEKLFF. Written as DNA, the CDR3 is TGTGCCAGCAGCTCAACGAGGTTCCGATCAACTAATGAAAAACTGTTTTTT. The whole variable domain, filled in from reference TRBV7-9 and TRBJ1-4, reads DTGVSQNPRHKITKRGQNVTFRCDPISEHNRLYWYRQTLGQGPEFLTYFQNEAQLEKSRLLSDRFSAERPKGSFSTLEIQRTEQGDSAMYLCASSSTRFRSTNEKLFFGSGTQLSVL.

J is TRBJ2-7 and V is TRBV7-2; the D is unclear. The CDR3 sequence is 13 residues long. V lost 3 bases, J lost 3 bases, and 9 bases lay in between. From germline, CDR1 is SGHTA and CDR2 FQGNSA. CDR3 sequence reads: CASSFKTGYEQYF. The DNA for the CDR3 is TGTGCCAGCAGCTTCAAGACTGGCTACGAGCAGTACTTC.

Turning to this clone: The sample has other DNA sequences that encode this CDR3 too. This sequence joins TRBV9 and TRBJ2-5; D is perhaps TRBD1 (7 bases). CDR1 and CDR2 from the germline V gene are SGDLS and YYNGEE. This CDR3 is 15 amino acids long. Deletions cut 0 bases from V and 2 bases from J, with 11 bases between. CDR3 region: CASSVVRGDQETQYF. The CDR3 DNA follows: TGTGCCAGCAGCGTAGTCAGGGGGGATCAAGAGACCCAGTACTTC.

The chain uses TRBV5-5 and TRBJ2-1; TRBD1 aligns across 8 bases. Germline loops: CDR1 SGHKS, CDR2 YYEKEE (reference sequence). Trimming removed 0 bases from V and 6 bases from J; junction bases left unmatched: 8. The CDR3 covers 16 residues. DNA of the CDR3: TGTGCCAGCAGCTTGGCAGTTGCAGGGGGCTTCAATGAGCAGTTCTTC. It codes for CASSLAVAGGFNEQFF.

In its sample, this clone was seen once. This rearrangement joins TRBV10-3 to TRBJ2-7; possibly TRBD2 for D (7 bases). The V and J ends lost 2 bases and 6 bases respectively, with 20 bases between them. Germline CDR1 is ENHRY and CDR2 is SYGVKD. The CDR3 has 16 amino acids. The CDR3 is CAISEVAAGGRTEQYF. CDR3 in DNA: TGTGCCATCAGTGAGGTGGCCGCCGGGGGGCGCACCGAGCAGTACTTC.

This clone was detected only once. V is TRBV28 and J is TRBJ1-4; D possibly corresponds to TRBD1 (5 bases). V gave up 6 bases and J gave up 8 bases, with 22 bases separating them. CDR1 and CDR2 (germline): MDHEN, SYDVKM. The CDR3 consists of 16 residues. CDR3: CASRPRKTAVMEKLFF. Here the CDR3 DNA reads TGTGCCAGCAGGCCCAGAAAGACAGCCGTAATGGAAAAACTGTTTTTT. Using reference TRBV28 and TRBJ1-4 for the parts outside the CDR3, the full variable domain is DVKVTQSSRYLVKRTGEKVFLECVQDMDHENMFWYRQDPGLGLRLIYFSYDVKMKEKGDIPEGYSVSREKKERFSLILESASTNQTSMYLCASRPRKTAVMEKLFFGSGTQLSVL.

The chain links TRBV11-2 to TRBJ2-7, with TRBD1 matching over 7 bases. The junction had 15 bases not matched to a gene; V was cut back by 4 bases and J by 3 bases. This CDR3 has 17 residues. Per the germline V gene, CDR1 is SGHAT and CDR2 is FQNNGV. The CDR3 bases are TGTGCCAGCAGCTCAATGCTACCGGGACAGTCTTTCTACGAGCAGTACTTC. Translating it yields CASSSMLPGQSFYEQYF.

The chain carries TRBV6-1 and TRBJ2-3, with no clear D. Germline lookup yields CDR1 MNHNS and CDR2 SASEGT. The length of the CDR3 is 14 residues. The germline V and J ends were trimmed by 4 bases and 2 bases, with 10 bases remaining between them. This CDR3 is CASSAAASTDTQYF. The CDR3 DNA sequence: TGTGCCAGCAGTGCTGCGGCCTCCACAGATACGCAGTATTTT.

This chain uses TRBV7-9 with TRBJ1-1; tentatively, D is TRBD1 (5 bases). The CDR3 length is 15 residues. CDR1 and CDR2 (germline): SEHNR, FQNEAQ (reference sequence). V lost 3 bases, J lost 1 base, and 12 bases lay in between. CDR3: CASSLGGRENTEAFF. The CDR3 nucleotides read TGTGCCAGCAGCTTGGGCGGCAGGGAGAACACTGAAGCTTTCTTT. Full variable domain (rest looked up from reference TRBV7-9 and TRBJ1-1): DTGVSQNPRHKITKRGQNVTFRCDPISEHNRLYWYRQTLGQGPEFLTYFQNEAQLEKSRLLSDRFSAERPKGSFSTLEIQRTEQGDSAMYLCASSLGGRENTEAFFGQGTRLTVV.

V usage is TRBV27 and J usage is TRBJ2-5, with D maybe TRBD2 (7 bases). Per germline, CDR1 MNHEY and CDR2 SMNVEV (reference sequence). V was pared by 8 bases and J by 2 bases, with 21 bases between. CDR3 length equals 16 residues. The CDR3 DNA sequence: TGTGCCAGCCGGGGTGGGGGGGCGTTTGGGCAAGAGACCCAGTACTTC. Residues: CASRGGGAFGQETQYF.

V is TRBV7-9 and J is TRBJ1-2; the D gene is possibly TRBD1 (5 bases). CDR1 and CDR2 from the germline V gene are SEHNR and FQNEAQ (reference sequence). This CDR3 has 13 amino acids. V gave up 5 bases and J gave up 7 bases, with 14 bases separating them. As DNA, the CDR3 is TGTGCCAGCAGCCTACACCGGGACTCTGGCTACACCTTC. This gives the protein CASSLHRDSGYTF. The full variable domain, in which reference TRBV7-9 and TRBJ1-2 provide the parts outside the CDR3, is DTGVSQNPRHKITKRGQNVTFRCDPISEHNRLYWYRQTLGQGPEFLTYFQNEAQLEKSRLLSDRFSAERPKGSFSTLEIQRTEQGDSAMYLCASSLHRDSGYTFGSGTRLTVV.